This TCR beta chain was sequenced for a study of PD-1 blockade in classical Hodgkin lymphoma. Study overall: The study gave patients nivolumab 3 mg/kg intravenously every 2 weeks.

Study outcomes and limitations: Reports described newly diagnosed patients as having lower baseline TCR diversity than healthy donors. TCR diversity in CD4+, not CD8+, cells rose significantly by C4D1. For complete responders, baseline diversity was comparable to that of newly diagnosed patients.

Assay used: immunoSEQ multiplex PCR; TCRdb lists only in-frame clones, some missing. The table has 20,000 to 30,000 clones, around 80% seen once. Each of the patients experienced relapse following autologous stem cell transplantation, and their brentuximab vedotin exposure differed. From germline, CDR1 is SGHVS and CDR2 FNYEAQ. J gave up 6 bases and V 5 bases, and 9 bases lay outside the gene matches. There are 15 residues in the CDR3. Note on this clone: Its antigen remains unidentified.

The TCR sequence derives from a human donor with classical Hodgkin lymphoma. The V and J genes are TRBV7-6 and TRBJ2-1; 8 nucleotides match TRBD1. The input for sequencing was peripheral blood mononuclear cells (PBMCs), taken before the second cycle of nivolumab. CDR3 loop: CASSPSPTGVNEQFF. The CDR3 coding sequence is TGTGCCAGCAGCCCCTCCCCGACAGGGGTCAATGAGCAGTTCTTC.